The clone carrying this T cell receptor beta chain was seen just once. The data are from a study of T cell responses to AZD1222 COVID-19 vaccine. TCRdb's table, derived via immunoSEQ multiplex PCR, lists solely in-frame clones and lacks some. The table records over 130,000 clones, about 90% of them present only once. Germline trimming cut 4 bases from V and 3 bases from J; bases unmatched to any gene: 3. CDR3 length: 14 amino acids. Germline V lookup: CDR1 MGHDK, CDR2 SYGVNS. The chain recombines TRBV25-1 with TRBJ2-7; TRBD2 matches 10 bases. The TCR sequence derives from an adult who received the AZD1222 COVID-19 vaccine. The material was peripheral blood, obtained 28 days after the second AZD1222 dose. The CDR3 sequence: CASSARTSGYEQYF. In nucleotides, the CDR3 is TGTGCCAGCAGTGCAAGGACTAGCGGCTACGAGCAGTACTTC.